The 22 T cell receptor beta chains listed next were all sequenced from one sample in a study of blood T cells in healthy people across ages. Next came a second PCR, run for about 7 to 12 cycles, which used a sample-barcoded 5' primer along with a J-beta primer mix. MiXCR was run by TCRdb on the 5' RACE reads, yielding one entry per CDR3 protein. Counted here are about 830,000 distinct CDR3 sequences, 55% to 65% occurring once; the ten biggest clones make up roughly 25%. Sequenced input: blood. The receptors come from a man aged 25 to 40 in good health.

V gene TRBV6-6 combines with J gene TRBJ2-5; 8 nucleotides agree with TRBD1. The CDR3 is 15 residues long. CDR1 is MNHNY, CDR2 SVGAGI, per germline (reference sequence). V dropped 4 bases and J dropped 2; count of bases not matched to a gene: 6. As DNA, the CDR3 is TGTGCCAGCAGTTCCCAGGACAGGGCGCAAGAGACCCAGTACTTC. This encodes CASSSQDRAQETQYF.

By share, this clonotype ranks as medium-sized. The V call is TRBV30, the J call TRBJ2-7; no reliable D call. V lost 2 bases and J 6 bases, leaving 8 bases between the germline ends. This CDR3 has 11 residues. Germline assignment: CDR1 GTSNPN and CDR2 SVGIG (reference sequence). CDR3 bases: TGTGCCTGGAGTCTTGGGCGCGAGCAGTACTTC. Translating it yields CAWSLGREQYF.

This clonotype turned up a few times. The chain uses TRBV3-1 and TRBJ1-6; D is ambiguous. V lost 0 bases, J lost 3 bases, and 6 bases lay in between. CDR3 size: 15 residues. Germline CDR1 LGHDT, CDR2 YNNKEL (reference sequence). CDR3 protein: CASSQDRDYNSPLHF. The CDR3, as DNA: TGTGCCAGCAGCCAAGACCGGGACTATAATTCACCCCTCCACTTT.

Turning to this clonotype: The junction differs from germline at one of its ends, possibly a read error. The rearrangement uses TRBV27 and TRBJ2-5; D unclear. The CDR3 is made up of 13 amino acids. Germline lookup yields CDR1 MNHEY and CDR2 SMNVEV (reference sequence). The CDR3 here is CAGSLSGGKTQYF. The CDR3, as DNA: TGTGCCGGCAGTTTATCTGGTGGAAAGACCCAGTACTTC.

V is TRBV7-2 and J is TRBJ1-5; D gene uncertain. V was pared by 3 bases and J by 0 bases, with 15 bases between. The V gene's germline CDR1 is SGHTA and CDR2 FQGNSA. CDR3 length equals 17 residues. The CDR3 spells CASSFATAPYSNQPQHF. The CDR3 DNA follows: TGTGCCAGCAGCTTTGCCACGGCCCCTTATAGCAATCAGCCCCAGCATTTT.

This rearrangement joins TRBV14 to TRBJ2-4; 8 bases are a match to TRBD1. The J call is doubtful: the DNA matches TRBJ2-7 better. The CDR3 extends over 18 amino acids. Germline CDR1 SGHDN, CDR2 FVKESK. The CDR3 DNA reads as TGTGCCAGCAGCCAACCCAGATACAGGGGGAAAACATTCTACGAGCAGTACTTC. It specifies CASSQPRYRGKTFYEQYF.

This clonotype was seen a handful of times. The V and J genes are TRBV5-6 and TRBJ2-1; 12 bases match TRBD1. The CDR3 runs to 15 residues. Losses at the gene ends were 1 base for V and 8 bases for J; bases not matched to a gene: 4. The germline V gene encodes CDR1 SGHDT and CDR2 YYEEEE. The CDR3 region is CASSLLGQGAHEQFF. CDR3 nucleotides: TGTGCCAGCAGCTTGTTGGGACAGGGGGCCCATGAGCAGTTCTTC.

The V and J genes are TRBV6-5 and TRBJ1-2; TRBD1 matches at 7 bases. This CDR3 has 13 residues. Per the germline V gene, CDR1 is MNHEY and CDR2 is SVGAGI. The ends lost 10 bases at V and 3 bases at J; junction bases unmatched: 8. CDR3 coding DNA: TGTGCCACCATGGGAGGGGGCGACTATGGCTACACCTTC. Its protein product is CATMGGGDYGYTF.

The DNA of the CDR3 is TGCAGTGCTAGAGTGAGCCAGCTCCTCTACGAGCAGTACTTC. Translated: CSARVSQLLYEQYF. The V call is TRBV20-1, the J call TRBJ2-7; unclear D gene. Trimming took off 1 base at V and 3 bases at J, with 13 bases between the two ends. From germline, CDR1 is DFQATT and CDR2 SNEGSKA (reference sequence). The CDR3 runs to 14 residues.

This chain uses TRBV11-2 with TRBJ1-1; unclear D gene. The CDR3 totals 14 residues. The V gene lost 7 bases and the J gene lost 5 bases, with 17 bases spanning the gap. CDR1 is SGHAT and CDR2 is FQNNGV in the germline V gene. The CDR3 protein is CASTLYSLETEAFF. The CDR3 DNA reads TGTGCCAGCACCCTATACTCGTTGGAGACTGAAGCTTTCTTT. Complete variable domain (other parts from reference TRBV11-2 and TRBJ1-1): EAGVAQSPRYKIIEKRQSVAFWCNPISGHATLYWYQQILGQGPKLLIQFQNNGVVDDSQLPKDRFSAERLKGVDSTLKIQPAKLEDSAVYLCASTLYSLETEAFFGQGTRLTVV.

A word on this clonotype: The junction does not match germline at one end; this may be a read error. The V gene is TRBV7-9, the J gene TRBJ1-1; 11 nucleotides line up with TRBD1. In germline, CDR1 is SEHNR, CDR2 FQNEAQ (reference sequence). The CDR3 has 14 residues. As DNA, the CDR3 is TGTGCCTGCAGCCTGGGGACAGGGGGCACTGAAGCTTTCTTT. Amino acid sequence: CACSLGTGGTEAFF.

The V call is TRBV29-1, the J call TRBJ1-2; D is unresolved. CDR3 size: 9 residues. Trimming cost V 4 bases and J 5 bases, with 2 bases left between them. CDR1 and CDR2 from the germline V gene are SQVTM and ANQGSEA. This CDR3 is CSVGYGYTF. CDR3 bases: TGCAGCGTTGGATATGGCTACACCTTC.

This sequence joins TRBV27 and TRBJ2-1; TRBD2 aligns across 8 bases. Germline CDR1 reads MNHEY; CDR2 reads SMNVEV (reference sequence). This CDR3 spans 15 amino acids. J gave up 4 bases and V 5 bases, and 7 bases lay outside the gene matches. CDR3: CASSALGGGYNEQFF. The CDR3 DNA reads TGTGCCAGCAGTGCCCTCGGGGGGGGATACAATGAGCAGTTCTTC.

In its sample, this clonotype was seen once. The gene calls are TRBV12-3 or TRBV12-4 and TRBJ2-3; 7 bases fit TRBD2. J was trimmed by 2 bases and V by 3 bases; bases with no gene match: 5. CDR3 length: 15 residues. The CDR3 sequence: CASSFSGTITDTQYF. DNA for the CDR3: TGTGCCAGCAGTTTCAGCGGGACTATCACAGATACGCAGTATTTT.

A single count supports this clonotype. The chain combines TRBV6-1 with TRBJ2-1; D is unclear. The CDR3 is 16 residues long. The germline V gene encodes CDR1 MNHNS and CDR2 SASEGT. V gave up 6 bases and J gave up 3 bases, with 18 bases separating them. The CDR3 DNA reads as TGTGCCAGCAGGAATTCCCGAATGGTGGGCTACAATGAGCAGTTCTTC. Translating gives CASRNSRMVGYNEQFF.

The rearrangement joins TRBV9 to TRBJ2-7; 10 nucleotides align to TRBD1. Trimming removed 2 bases from V and 2 bases from J; junction bases left unmatched: 4. Germline CDR1 SGDLS, CDR2 YYNGEE. This CDR3 region has 15 residues. The CDR3 region has the DNA TGTGCCAGCAGCGTCCGGGACAGGGGCACCTACGAGCAGTACTTC. It encodes CASSVRDRGTYEQYF.

The genes are TRBV7-3 and TRBJ2-6, with D hard to call. The V gene's germline CDR1 is SGHTA and CDR2 FQGTGA. The CDR3 is made up of 19 amino acids. V was pared by 1 base and J by 0 bases, with 16 bases between. Written as DNA, the CDR3 is TGTGCCAGCAGCTTAAAGAATTACTTCGACTCCTCTGGGGCCAACGTCCTGACTTTC. Translation: CASSLKNYFDSSGANVLTF.

This clonotype was detected only a few times. Mismatch with germline at one junction end may stem from a read error. The chain is built from TRBV3-1 and TRBJ1-6; TRBD1 matches at 9 bases. This CDR3 spans 15 amino acids. Germline CDR1 is LGHDT and CDR2 is YNNKEL (reference sequence). As DNA, the CDR3 is TGTGCTAGCAGCCAAGGGACAGGGAGGAATTCACCCCTCCACTTT. The encoded protein is CASSQGTGRNSPLHF.

V and J are TRBV29-1 and TRBJ2-1; 8 bases are shared with TRBD2. The CDR3 sequence is 15 residues long. Trimming at V came to 2 bases and at J to 1 base, leaving 4 bases not matched to a gene. The germline CDR1 and CDR2 sequences are SQVTM and ANQGSEA. Written as DNA, the CDR3 is TGCAGCGTTGAAACGGGGGGGGAGTCCTACAATGAGCAGTTCTTC. Its protein product is CSVETGGESYNEQFF.

The chain couples TRBV2 to TRBJ2-3; no definite D call. The CDR3 length is 14 residues. With 7 bases removed from V and 10 bases from J, the gap between germline ends came to 21 bases. Per germline, CDR1 SNHLY and CDR2 FYNNEI. The CDR3 here is CASTQETGGDAQYF. In nucleotides, the CDR3 is TGTGCCAGCACCCAGGAAACGGGTGGGGATGCGCAGTATTTT.

The chain uses TRBV20-1 and TRBJ2-1; tentatively, D is TRBD1 (5 bases). Looked up from germline, CDR1 is DFQATT and CDR2 is SNEGSKA (reference sequence). V was trimmed by 3 bases and J by 1 base, leaving 16 bases between them. The CDR3 runs 16 residues. Here the CDR3 DNA reads TGCAGTGCTAGGGATTGGGGCAGACCGTCCTACAATGAGCAGTTCTTC. Encoded protein: CSARDWGRPSYNEQFF.

V is TRBV7-2 and J is TRBJ2-7, with a weak D call TRBD1 (5 bases). This CDR3 has 14 amino acids. V lost 5 bases and J lost 0, with 11 bases in between. Looked up from germline, CDR1 is SGHTA and CDR2 is FQGNSA. This chain's CDR3 is CASSTLDSSYEQYF. The DNA of the CDR3 is TGTGCCAGCAGCACCCTCGACAGCTCCTACGAGCAGTACTTC.